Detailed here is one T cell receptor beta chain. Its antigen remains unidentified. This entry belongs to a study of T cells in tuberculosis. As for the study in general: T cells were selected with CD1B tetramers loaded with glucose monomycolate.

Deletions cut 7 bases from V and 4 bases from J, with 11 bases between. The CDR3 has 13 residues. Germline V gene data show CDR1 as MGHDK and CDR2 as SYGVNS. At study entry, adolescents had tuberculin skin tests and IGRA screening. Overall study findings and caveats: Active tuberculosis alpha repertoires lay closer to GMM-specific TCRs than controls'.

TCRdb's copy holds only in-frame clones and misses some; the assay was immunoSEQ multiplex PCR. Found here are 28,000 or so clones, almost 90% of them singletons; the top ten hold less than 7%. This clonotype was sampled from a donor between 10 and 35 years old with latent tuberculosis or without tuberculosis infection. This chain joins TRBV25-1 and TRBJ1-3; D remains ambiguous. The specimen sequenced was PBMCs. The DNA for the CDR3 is TGTGCCAGCAAAAGAGAGGCGGGAAACACCATATATTTT. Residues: CASKREAGNTIYF.